This T cell receptor (beta chain) was obtained from a study of T cells in Graves' hyperthyroidism and ophthalmopathy. Study-wide points: Ophthalmopathy prediction by the model preceded onset by a median about 6.3 months. Blood also contained most expanded thyroid clonotypes above 0.001.

RNA transcripts gave rise to amplified TCR beta CDR3 regions. HTBI primers drove first-round RT-PCR of the TCR CDR3. TCRdb recomputed calls from the multiplex PCR reads with MiXCR, one row per CDR3 protein. The sample has roughly 420,000 distinct CDR3 sequences; less than 20% are singletons. CDR3 length: 16 amino acids. CDR1 SGHTA and CDR2 FQGNSA come from the germline V gene. V lost 1 base and J lost 2; bases outside the gene matches: 8. About this clonotype: Its target is not known.

The TCR comes from a woman younger than 35 with Graves' hyperthyroidism. The chain links TRBV7-2 to TRBJ2-7, with 7 positions matching TRBD2. Sequencing was performed on blood. CDR3 bases: TGTGCCAGCAGCTTAGTGCGTCTAGCGGAGACCTACGAGCAGTACTTC. It encodes CASSLVRLAETYEQYF.